The source of this T cell receptor (beta chain) is a study of shared clonotypes between healthy human individuals (dated by TCRdb to 2018 to 2020). Study-level background: Three men and a couple of women, aged 18 to 49 years, made up the cohort. For each donor, CD4 naive and CD4 memory were each given three plates, CD8 naive was given two plates, and CD8 memory was given one plate. To estimate repertoire size and how much clonotype sharing occurs between individuals, the study deeply sequenced the blood TCR repertoires of five or six healthy adults. Different laboratories and diverse techniques were used to prepare libraries and sequence TCR repertoires, to increase sequencing depth and limit assay-specific biases. Per donor, leukapheresis produced somewhere between about 0.85 and 9.5 billion PBMCs. The paper as a whole reports these results and caveats: Around 5.4% of naive CD4, 3.5% of naive CD8, approximately 2.2% of memory CD4, and 0.35% to 0.4% of memory CD8 clonotypes were shared across several donors. Even with the large sequencing depth, rarefaction of the sorted-subset datasets indicated that sequencing was incomplete. The genetic and exposure-history diversity represented was limited by the small number of donors. Only blood was sampled, and tissue TCR repertoires likely differ from those in blood. Naive subsets generally had larger estimated clonotype richness than memory subsets. Compared with non-shared clonotypes, clonotypes shared by all four sorted-subset donors had higher generation probabilities. Pairwise subsampling led to the expectation that sequencing depth would affect the degree of clonotype sharing among donors.

This clone was counted once. Its specific antigen is unknown. No base-level quality is on record; no much larger clone is a single base apart. The junction shows trimming of 3 bases on V and 7 bases on J, plus 16 bases between the germline ends. The germline V gene encodes CDR1 MDHEN and CDR2 SYDVKM. Its CDR3 holds 15 amino acids, cysteine through phenylalanine. The read is trimmed to its CDR3 DNA, 45 bases read in frame from base 1. Using the deep immunoSEQ assay, multiplex PCR amplified TCR CDR3 regions from genomic DNA. Genomic DNA extracted from each cell subset was distributed evenly over all wells of several immunoSEQ 96-well plates, and each plate served as one replicate. For sorted subsets, each replicate PCR was loaded with roughly 0.2 ug genomic DNA, equivalent to 30,000 or so T cell genomes. The purified libraries were quantified using a Qubit 3.0 fluorometer, sized with a Bioanalyzer 2100, and then quantified again using the KAPA Library Quantification kit. Each immunoSEQ 96-well plate was sequenced on its own single-read 150-cycle Illumina NextSeq 550 flow cell. Concerning the study's data processing: Because the immunoSEQ output held only junctional sequences and lacked quality scores, the filtering could not match the filtering applied to full-length reads. To assign V/J genes and CDR3, sequences were annotated using PyIR, a Python wrapper for IgBLAST v1.9, with IMGT germline references. Reads were filtered out if the reads had weak V/J assignments (E-value above 1e-6), no CDR3, stop codons, out-of-frame junctions, or ambiguous translated residues. V3J clonotypes were defined as sequences sharing an identical inferred V gene, J gene, and CDR3 amino acid sequence. The percentage overlap between two repertoires was calculated by dividing the number of shared unique clonotypes by the size of the smaller repertoire. Three approaches were used to assess repertoire richness: RTK rarefaction, the Chao1 estimator, and Recon v2.1 estimates of unobserved clonotypes. Generation probabilities were computed with OLGA for all TCRbeta clonotypes obtained by the gDNA method from several donors. TCRdb carries this immuneACCESS record with in-frame sequences only. Its versions omit some clonotypes, under half of them owing to an unresolved V gene in the studies checked, with the rest unexplained. Clone size and the V and J calls come from that table; the DNA yielded D and trimming. Across this sample there are 600,000 or so clones, with about 95% seen only once. The ten largest clones take up 0.11% of the sample.

CD8 naive samples were CD45RO-negative cells positively selected for CCR7, giving a CD45RA+CCR7+ population that excluded TemRA cells. The donors were healthy, HIV-negative adults who had no recently reported acute infections or vaccinations. Every donor was a Caucasian adult residing in Nashville, Tennessee, USA. Blood was obtained by leukapheresis, after which PBMCs were separated by Ficoll-Histopaque density gradient centrifugation and cryopreserved in liquid nitrogen vapor phase. Analytical flow cytometry was used to check the purity and quantity of every magnetically sorted T cell population. Each sorted fraction had its genomic DNA isolated and then quantified by UV absorbance on a Nanodrop 2000c.

The sequence was collected from a young woman in good health. Recombination connected TRBV28 to TRBJ2-1, and possibly TRBD1, on 6 matching bases. Sequenced input: naive CD8+ T cells sorted from blood. The cell subset or site label of this sample denotes: CD45RA+CCR7+. The CDR3 corresponds to CASSFWQGQWNEQFF. The base sequence is TGTGCCAGCAGTTTTTGGCAGGGGCAGTGGAATGAGCAGTTCTTC.